This T cell receptor beta chain emerged from a study of OX40 agonist ivuxolimab in advanced cancers. As for the study in general: The treatment was a fully human IgG2 OX40 agonist, ivuxolimab. It was permissible to have had prior anti-PD-1, anti-PD-L1 or anti-CTLA-4 therapy, and less than 45% had some. Study findings and constraints: Normalized T-cell clonal expansion was also low in some nonresponders. Still undetermined is the antigen specificity of the expanded peripheral T cells.

This clone has just one count. The target antigen is unknown. With 3 bases removed from V and 2 bases from J, the gap between germline ends came to 17 bases. The CDR3 is 15 residues long. Germline loops: CDR1 GTSNPN, CDR2 SVGIG (reference sequence). Using immunoSEQ multiplex PCR, the repertoire was profiled, and TCRdb retains in-frame clones only, with some absent. In the table there are 60,000 or so clones, roughly 84% of which are singletons. The chain links TRBV30 to TRBJ2-7; D remains unclear. The receptor was isolated from an adult with an advanced solid tumor such as melanoma, head and neck, liver or kidney cancer. This sample comprised CD4+ or CD8+ T cells sorted from blood, obtained in a trial of the OX40 agonist ivuxolimab. In nucleotides, the CDR3 is TGTGCCTGGAGAGTCGGACCCAACGCCGCCTACGAGCAGTACTTC. It yields the protein CAWRVGPNAAYEQYF.